These T cell receptor beta chains were read from a single sample in a study of persistence of HIV-infected CD4 T cells. The assay was immunoSEQ multiplex PCR, and TCRdb's table has in-frame clones only and misses some. This sample carries approximately 35,000 clones, roughly four fifths of them seen once, and the ten largest clones take 0.85% to 1%. Their antigens remain unidentified. The source was cultured CD4+ T cells from PBMCs, collected from a patient who received antiretroviral therapy. The receptors derive from an adult with HIV. The donor label of this sample is uncertain. The CDR3 runs from the conserved cysteine through the conserved F or W. A D gene is named only where the DNA matches it firmly. The size field is filled for only some rows; it gives once, few, many or a size class.

j_call: TRBJ1-1; d_call: TRBD1; clone_size: -; v_call: TRBV27; cdr3_nt: TGTGCCAGCAGTTTCTACGGACAGGGTGGCACTGAAGCTTTCTTT; cdr3_aa: CASSFYGQGGTEAFF
j_call: TRBJ1-1; d_call: -; clone_size: -; v_call: TRBV2; cdr3_nt: TGTGCCAGCAGTACCAGACAGGCCCTGAAAGGAGCTTTCTTT; cdr3_aa: CASSTRQALKGAFF
j_call: TRBJ1-1; d_call: TRBD1; clone_size: -; v_call: TRBV19; cdr3_nt: TGTGCCAGTAGTATCCAACAGGGGGCGCTCTCTGAAGCTTTCTTT; cdr3_aa: CASSIQQGALSEAFF
j_call: TRBJ2-5; d_call: -; clone_size: -; v_call: TRBV3-1/TRBV3-2; cdr3_nt: TGTGCCAGCAGCCAAGTTGATGGGGAGACCCAGTACTTC; cdr3_aa: CASSQVDGETQYF
j_call: TRBJ1-4; d_call: -; clone_size: once; v_call: TRBV30; cdr3_nt: TGTGCCTGGAGCGGGGTTTTGGGTGAAAAACTGTTTTTT; cdr3_aa: CAWSGVLGEKLFF
j_call: TRBJ1-2; d_call: -; clone_size: -; v_call: TRBV24-1; cdr3_nt: TGTGCCACCAGTGCTATAATGATGGCTAACTATGGCTACACCTTC; cdr3_aa: CATSAIMMANYGYTF
j_call: TRBJ2-1; d_call: TRBD1; clone_size: -; v_call: TRBV5-1; cdr3_nt: TGCGCCAGCAGCTTTTATCCGGGACAGGTCTCTCTCACCTACAATGAGCAGTTCTTC; cdr3_aa: CASSFYPGQVSLTYNEQFF
j_call: TRBJ2-1; d_call: TRBD1; clone_size: few; v_call: TRBV29-1; cdr3_nt: TGCAGCGTTAAGACAGGGATCGGTGAGCAGTTCTTC; cdr3_aa: CSVKTGIGEQFF
j_call: TRBJ2-2; d_call: -; clone_size: once; v_call: TRBV7-8; cdr3_nt: TGTGCCAGCATACCGGCTCGAAGGGTGAACACCGGGGAGCTGTTTTTT; cdr3_aa: CASIPARRVNTGELFF
j_call: TRBJ1-2; d_call: -; clone_size: -; v_call: TRBV29-1; cdr3_nt: TGCAGCGTTGAGGAGGGGGACTATGGCTACACCTTC; cdr3_aa: CSVEEGDYGYTF
j_call: TRBJ1-2; d_call: TRBD1; clone_size: few; v_call: TRBV4-2; cdr3_nt: TGTGCCAGCAGCCGAACCCGCGGGAAGGGGGCGGAAGGCTACACCTTC; cdr3_aa: CASSRTRGKGAEGYTF
j_call: TRBJ1-4; d_call: -; clone_size: -; v_call: TRBV7-8; cdr3_nt: TGTGCCAGCAGCTTAGAGGCAGGGTTTAATGAAAAACTGTTTTTT; cdr3_aa: CASSLEAGFNEKLFF
j_call: TRBJ1-4; d_call: TRBD1; clone_size: -; v_call: TRBV10-3; cdr3_nt: TGTGCCACCAGGGGGACAGCGGAGGAAAAACTGTTTTTT; cdr3_aa: CATRGTAEEKLFF